Following are 25 T cell receptor beta chains from one sample sequenced in a study of CD8 T cells in Susac syndrome. Random hexamers served to reverse transcribe roughly 0.45 to 1 ug RNA. TCRdb used MiXCR to reprocess the immunoSEQ multiplex PCR reads, holding one entry per CDR3 protein. This sample has hundreds of thousands of distinct CDR3 sequences, with just over 90% found just once. Sequenced sample: CD4+ T cells from PBMCs. These receptors were obtained from a human donor with multiple sclerosis.

The chain employs TRBV6-1 and TRBJ2-4; D may be TRBD1 (6 bases). This CDR3 contains 14 residues. CDR1 MNHNS and CDR2 SASEGT come from the germline V gene. V was pared by 4 bases and J by 8 bases, with 15 bases between. This chain's CDR3 is CASSARTVMDIQYF. Here the CDR3 DNA reads TGTGCCAGCAGTGCAAGGACAGTGATGGACATTCAGTACTTC.

This clonotype has just a few counts. The genes are TRBV9 and TRBJ1-1; D uncertain. The V end lost 0 bases, the J end lost 2 bases, and 8 bases lay between the germline ends. Germline-derived CDR1 and CDR2 are SGDLS and YYNGEE. The length of the CDR3 is 14 residues. The CDR3 protein is CASSVATDNTEAFF. The CDR3 region has the DNA TGTGCCAGCAGCGTAGCTACCGACAACACTGAAGCTTTCTTT.

This clonotype was seen once. The rearrangement links TRBV6-5 to TRBJ2-3; 8 bases match TRBD2. The length of the CDR3 is 16 residues. CDR1 MNHEY and CDR2 SVGAGI come from the germline V gene. V was pared by 4 bases and J by 4 bases, with 10 bases of the junction left unmatched. Here the CDR3 DNA reads TGTGCCAGCAGTTCTACGGGACTAGAATGGTCAGATACGCAGTATTTT. Its translation is CASSSTGLEWSDTQYF.

The chain employs TRBV12-3 or TRBV12-4 and TRBJ2-3; TRBD1 or TRBD2 may be the D gene (5 bases each). The germline V and J ends were trimmed by 8 bases and 1 base, with 16 bases remaining between them. The CDR3 covers 15 residues. The CDR3 region has the DNA TGTGCCAGCTGTTCCCGAGGGGTGGGCACAGATACGCAGTATTTT. Encoded protein: CASCSRGVGTDTQYF.

The chain has TRBV5-4 and TRBJ2-1, with 16 bases aligning to TRBD2. Germline CDR1 is SGHNT and CDR2 is YYREEE (reference sequence). The CDR3 has 18 residues. The V gene end was trimmed by 4 bases and the J gene end by 1 base; junction bases not matched to a gene: 5. The CDR3, as DNA: TGTGCCAGCAGCCAACCGGGACTAGCGGGAGGGTCCTACAATGAGCAGTTCTTC. Its translation is CASSQPGLAGGSYNEQFF.

V gene TRBV19 combines with J gene TRBJ2-1; D is perhaps TRBD1 (5 bases). The V end was cut by 7 bases, the J end by 2 bases, with 9 bases between. The CDR3 contains 13 residues. Germline V CDR1 and CDR2: LNHDA, SQIVND (reference sequence). The CDR3 here is CASNTGPYNEQFF. Written as DNA, the CDR3 is TGTGCCAGTAACACAGGACCCTACAATGAGCAGTTCTTC.

This chain joins TRBV24-1 and TRBJ2-7; 10 bases are a match to TRBD1. The V gene end was trimmed by 5 bases and the J gene end by 7 bases; junction bases not matched to a gene: 7. The germline V gene encodes CDR1 KGHDR and CDR2 SFDVKD. CDR3 length: 14 residues. The chain's CDR3 is CATSGVTGGGEQYV. The CDR3 DNA follows: TGTGCCACCAGTGGGGTGACAGGGGGCGGAGAGCAGTACGTC.

The chain's CDR3 is CAWSVYGFTQYF. CDR3 DNA: TGTGCCTGGAGTGTATACGGTTTCACCCAGTACTTC. V is TRBV30 and J is TRBJ2-5; the D is unclear. CDR3 length equals 12 residues. The germline CDR1 and CDR2 sequences are GTSNPN and SVGIG (reference sequence). Trimming removed 0 bases from V and 8 bases from J, with 10 bases in between. The full variable domain, in which reference TRBV30 and TRBJ2-5 provide the parts outside the CDR3, is SQTIHQWPATLVQPVGSPLSLECTVEGTSNPNLYWYRQAAGRGLQLLFYSVGIGQISSEVPQNLSASRPQDRQFILSSKKLLLSDSGFYLCAWSVYGFTQYFGPGTRLLVL.

The gene calls are TRBV6-5 and TRBJ2-7; a weak D match, TRBD1 (6 bases). The germline CDR1 and CDR2 sequences are MNHEY and SVGAGI. The V and J ends lost 5 bases and 9 bases respectively, with 20 bases between them. The CDR3 has 14 residues. This CDR3 reads CASSTRRLQGPQYF. The DNA for the CDR3 is TGTGCCAGCAGTACGCGCCGTTTACAGGGACCGCAGTACTTC.

This sequence joins TRBV20-1 and TRBJ2-2, with 10 bases identical to TRBD2. This CDR3 region has 16 residues. Germline-derived CDR1 and CDR2 are DFQATT and SNEGSKA (reference sequence). Losses at the gene ends were 3 bases for V and 5 bases for J; bases not matched to a gene: 9. Written as DNA, the CDR3 is TGCAGTGCTAGGGGGAGCGGGAGGGCCCGAACCGGGGAGCTGTTTTTT. The encoded protein is CSARGSGRARTGELFF.

The chain recombines TRBV3-1 with TRBJ1-2; D possibly corresponds to TRBD1 (6 bases). V gave up 3 bases and J gave up 10 bases, with 12 bases separating them. CDR1 LGHDT and CDR2 YNNKEL come from the germline V gene (reference sequence). The CDR3 is 12 residues long. The CDR3 here is CASSHVQGDYTF. The CDR3 DNA is TGTGCCAGCAGCCATGTACAGGGCGACTACACCTTC. Full variable domain (rest looked up from reference TRBV3-1 and TRBJ1-2): DTAVSQTPKYLVTQMGNDKSIKCEQNLGHDTMYWYKQDSKKFLKIMFSYNNKELIINETVPNRFSPKSPDKAHLNLHINSLELGDSAVYFCASSHVQGDYTFGSGTRLTVV.

The chain combines TRBV5-1 with TRBJ2-5; TRBD1 is a possible D gene (6 bases). Per the germline V gene, CDR1 is SGHRS and CDR2 is YFSETQ. CDR3 size: 14 residues. Trimming took off 4 bases at V and 5 bases at J, with 15 bases between the two ends. For the CDR3, the DNA is TGCGCCAGCAGCCGACAACAGGGTATGGAGACCCAGTACTTC. Its translation: CASSRQQGMETQYF. The full variable domain, its missing parts supplied by reference TRBV5-1 and TRBJ2-5, is KAGVTQTPRYLIKTRGQQVTLSCSPISGHRSVSWYQQTPGQGLQFLFEYFSETQRNKGNFPGRFSGRQFSNSRSEMNVSTLELGDSALYLCASSRQQGMETQYFGPGTRLLVL.

The chain combines TRBV5-1 with TRBJ2-3; 15 nucleotides align to TRBD2. The CDR3 extends over 16 amino acids. J was trimmed by 4 bases and V by 4 bases; bases with no gene match: 4. The germline V gene encodes CDR1 SGHRS and CDR2 YFSETQ. CDR3 sequence reads: CASSIGLAGGPDTQYF. The CDR3 region has the DNA TGCGCCAGCAGCATCGGACTAGCGGGAGGGCCAGATACGCAGTATTTT.

This chain uses TRBV12-3 or TRBV12-4 with TRBJ2-7; TRBD1 aligns across 8 bases. The length of the CDR3 is 15 residues. The V and J ends lost 5 bases and 2 bases, in that order; junction bases with no gene match: 8. The CDR3 DNA reads TGTGCCAGCAGTCTTACAGGGGGAGAAACCTACGAGCAGTACTTC. It codes for CASSLTGGETYEQYF.

The chain links TRBV9 to TRBJ1-2; possibly TRBD1 for D (5 bases). This CDR3 has 17 amino acids. Germline V lookup: CDR1 SGDLS, CDR2 YYNGEE. V shed 0 bases and J shed 1 base, with 16 bases lying between them. The CDR3 nucleotides read TGTGCCAGCAGCGTAGTCCGGGGCGGTAAACGTAACTATGGCTACACCTTC. Residues: CASSVVRGGKRNYGYTF.

The gene calls are TRBV20-1 and TRBJ2-3; 7 bases are shared with TRBD2. Per germline, CDR1 DFQATT and CDR2 SNEGSKA (reference sequence). This CDR3 is built from 15 residues. V shed 0 bases and J 2 bases; nucleotides not matched to a gene: 5. For the CDR3, the DNA is TGCAGTGCTAGAGATCCCGGGACTATCACAGATACGCAGTATTTT. It codes for CSARDPGTITDTQYF.

The chain recombines TRBV20-1 with TRBJ2-2; TRBD2 agrees at 10 bases. There are 16 residues in the CDR3. The germline CDR1 and CDR2 sequences are DFQATT and SNEGSKA (reference sequence). Trimming cost V 3 bases and J 4 bases; bases outside gene matches: 8. CDR3: CSARGSSGSATGELFF. CDR3 coding DNA: TGCAGTGCTAGGGGCTCTAGCGGGAGTGCCACCGGGGAGCTGTTTTTT.

The genes are TRBV2 and TRBJ1-5; D is undetermined. V shed 4 bases and J shed 2 bases, with 12 bases lying between them. The CDR3 has 15 amino acids. Germline V CDR1 and CDR2: SNHLY, FYNNEI. Here the CDR3 reads CASSGRGSGNQPQHF. CDR3 in DNA: TGTGCCAGCAGTGGCAGAGGGAGCGGCAATCAGCCCCAGCATTTT. The whole variable domain, remainder taken from reference TRBV2 and TRBJ1-5, is EPEVTQTPSHQVTQMGQEVILRCVPISNHLYFYWYRQILGQKVEFLVSFYNNEISEKSEIFDDQFSVERPDGSNFTLKIRSTKLEDSAMYFCASSGRGSGNQPQHFGDGTRLSIL.

V gene TRBV20-1 combines with J gene TRBJ2-1; 7 bases match TRBD1. V lost 2 bases and J lost 1; bases outside the gene matches: 5. The CDR3 length is 15 residues. Germline CDR1 and CDR2: DFQATT and SNEGSKA (reference sequence). The DNA of the CDR3 is TGCAGTGCTAGATCTCTCAGGGGGTCCTACAATGAGCAGTTCTTC. Encoded protein: CSARSLRGSYNEQFF.

The chain has TRBV18 and TRBJ2-3; the D is unclear. Germline V gives CDR1 KGHSH, CDR2 LQKENI. The germline V and J ends were trimmed by 3 bases and 0 bases, with 4 bases remaining between them. This CDR3 contains 13 residues. This CDR3 reads CASSPPSTDTQYF. The CDR3 coding sequence is TGTGCCAGCTCACCTCCTAGCACAGATACGCAGTATTTT.

V and J are TRBV6-6 and TRBJ2-1; D is uncertain. Trimming stripped 6 bases from V and 0 bases from J, with 9 bases between. The CDR3 covers 14 residues. Germline values: CDR1 MNHNY, CDR2 SVGAGI (reference sequence). Here the CDR3 reads CASSPDPSYNEQFF. In nucleotides, the CDR3 is TGTGCCAGCAGCCCAGATCCCTCCTACAATGAGCAGTTCTTC.

V gene TRBV6-6 combines with J gene TRBJ1-2; D remains ambiguous. Trimming took off 6 bases at V and 0 bases at J, with 5 bases between the two ends. The CDR3 spans 12 residues. From germline, CDR1 is MNHNY and CDR2 SVGAGI (reference sequence). CDR3 coding DNA: TGTGCCAGCAGCGGAGCTAACTATGGCTACACCTTC. Its translation: CASSGANYGYTF.

This CDR3 is CASSLRDSAEAFF. CDR3 coding DNA: TGCGCCAGCAGCCTCCGGGACTCTGCTGAAGCTTTCTTT. This rearrangement joins TRBV5-1 to TRBJ1-1, with a tentative D call TRBD1 (5 bases). CDR1 SGHRS and CDR2 YFSETQ come from the germline V gene. Trimming removed 4 bases from V and 6 bases from J, with 13 bases in between. There are 13 residues in the CDR3. Full variable domain (missing parts from reference TRBV5-1 and TRBJ1-1): KAGVTQTPRYLIKTRGQQVTLSCSPISGHRSVSWYQQTPGQGLQFLFEYFSETQRNKGNFPGRFSGRQFSNSRSEMNVSTLELGDSALYLCASSLRDSAEAFFGQGTRLTVV.

This clonotype has just a few counts. One junction end disagrees with the germline gene, perhaps due to a read error. This chain connects TRBV29-1 to TRBJ2-2; 8 bases agree with TRBD2. Looked up from germline, CDR1 is SQVTM and CDR2 is ANQGSEA. The CDR3 covers 13 residues. Here the CDR3 reads CSVRRGGAGELFF. In DNA, the CDR3 is TGCAGCGTCCGCCGGGGGGGAGCCGGGGAGCTTTTTTTT.

The chain joins TRBV5-4 to TRBJ2-5, with 15 bases matching TRBD2. The CDR3 contains 15 residues. The V and J ends lost 5 bases and 4 bases, in that order; junction bases with no gene match: 3. CDR1 is SGHNT and CDR2 is YYREEE in the germline V gene (reference sequence). CDR3 sequence: CASRVGLAGGETQYF. As DNA, the CDR3 is TGTGCCAGCAGAGTGGGACTAGCGGGGGGAGAGACCCAGTACTTC.